These 12 T cell receptor beta chains share one sample of origin, sequenced in a study of T cells in Graves' hyperthyroidism and ophthalmopathy. What was amplified from RNA transcripts were TCR beta CDR3 regions. The study used the HTBI primer set for a first-round RT-PCR of the TCR CDR3. Each CDR3 protein gets one entry after TCRdb re-called the multiplex PCR reads with MiXCR. The sample shows over 150,000 distinct CDR3 sequences, about 17% of them seen only once. The material sequenced was blood. The receptors shown here come from a woman in her forties or fifties with Graves' hyperthyroidism.

This clonotype was counted only a few times. The chain couples TRBV20-1 to TRBJ1-2; possibly TRBD1 for D (5 bases). Trimming stripped 6 bases from V and 2 bases from J, with 10 bases between. CDR1 is DFQATT, CDR2 SNEGSKA, per germline (reference sequence). CDR3 length: 12 residues. This CDR3 reads CSAPQENYGYTF. In nucleotides, the CDR3 is TGCAGTGCCCCACAGGAGAACTATGGCTACACCTTC.

There are a few counts of this clonotype. The rearrangement joins TRBV25-1 to TRBJ2-1; 7 bases line up with TRBD2. This CDR3 contains 15 residues. The germline CDR1 and CDR2 sequences are MGHDK and SYGVNS. J lost 2 bases, V lost 8 bases, and 9 bases had no gene match. CDR3 sequence: CASLSAGPAYNEQFF. As DNA, the CDR3 is TGTGCCAGCCTATCAGCGGGACCAGCCTACAATGAGCAGTTCTTC.

This clonotype was found a few times. The chain links TRBV19 to TRBJ1-5, with D perhaps TRBD1 (5 bases). V was cut by 4 bases and J by 6 bases, with 16 bases left in between. The CDR3 has 15 residues. Germline CDR1 is LNHDA and CDR2 is SQIVND (reference sequence). CDR3 sequence reads: CASSTGPRRSQPQHF. DNA of the CDR3: TGTGCCAGTAGTACAGGGCCGCGCCGGAGTCAGCCCCAGCATTTT.

This clonotype was counted many times. The rearrangement links TRBV11-3 to TRBJ1-3; D is undetermined. CDR1 is SGHNT, CDR2 YENEEA, per germline. V was clipped by 7 bases and J by 0 bases, with 16 bases between them. This CDR3 spans 16 amino acids. The CDR3, as DNA: TGTGCCAGCAATCTTAACGGGTCCGGCTCTGGAAACACCATATATTTT. Translated, it gives CASNLNGSGSGNTIYF.

In this sample, this clonotype turned up a few times. At one of its ends the junction is not consistent with the germline gene, which may arise from a read error. This sequence joins TRBV30 and TRBJ1-3; D perhaps matches TRBD1 (5 bases). Per germline, CDR1 GTSNPN and CDR2 SVGIG (reference sequence). The CDR3 is made up of 13 amino acids. This chain's CDR3 is CAGHPRTGNTMYF. CDR3 DNA sequence: TGTGCCGGACACCCCAGGACTGGAAACACCATGTATTTT.

The chain is built from TRBV5-6 and TRBJ2-6; the match to TRBD1 covers 10 bases. This CDR3 spans 18 amino acids. V shed 4 bases, J shed 4 bases, and the junction held 11 bases outside the gene matches. Germline assignment: CDR1 SGHDT and CDR2 YYEEEE. The CDR3 nucleotides are TGTGCCAGCAGCCCTACTAGGGGACAGGGGAAAGGGGCCAACGTCCTGACTTTC. As protein: CASSPTRGQGKGANVLTF.

This clonotype was counted only a few times. The chain has TRBV19 and TRBJ2-3; 8 nucleotides match TRBD2. V lost 9 bases and J lost 4; bases outside the gene matches: 9. Per the germline V gene, CDR1 is LNHDA and CDR2 is SQIVND (reference sequence). This CDR3 has 14 amino acids. The CDR3 reads CASGLASVADTQYF. The CDR3 DNA reads as TGTGCCAGCGGACTAGCTTCAGTTGCAGATACGCAGTATTTT.

This clonotype was counted many times. The CDR3 DNA follows: TGCGCCAGCAGCTTGTCTAGCGGCAGCTCCTACAATGAGCAGTTCTTC. Protein product: CASSLSSGSSYNEQFF. The V and J genes are TRBV5-1 and TRBJ2-1; 7 bases are shared with TRBD2. With 1 base clipped from V and 0 bases from J, the junction kept 4 bases outside the gene matches. CDR3 length: 16 amino acids. Per germline, CDR1 SGHRS and CDR2 YFSETQ.

The chain is built from TRBV20-1 and TRBJ2-5; D remains unclear. This CDR3 is built from 10 residues. Germline assignment: CDR1 DFQATT and CDR2 SNEGSKA (reference sequence). V was trimmed by 1 base and J by 5 bases, leaving 2 bases between them. CDR3 region: CSARVETQYF. The CDR3 nucleotides are TGCAGTGCTAGAGTGGAGACCCAGTACTTC.

Ten or more counts support this clonotype. The chain employs TRBV18 and TRBJ2-1; the match to TRBD2 covers 11 bases. In germline, CDR1 is KGHSH, CDR2 LQKENI. The CDR3 contains 17 residues. V trimming: 2 bases; J trimming: 7 bases; junction bases outside the gene matches: 10. The chain's CDR3 is CASSPVAGGSYWNEQFF. The DNA of the CDR3 is TGTGCCAGCTCACCAGTAGCGGGAGGGTCTTATTGGAATGAGCAGTTCTTC. The whole variable domain, remainder taken from reference TRBV18 and TRBJ2-1, is NAGVMQNPRHLVRRRGQEARLRCSPMKGHSHVYWYRQLPEEGLKFMVYLQKENIIDESGMPKERFSAEFPKEGPSILRIQQVVRGDSAAYFCASSPVAGGSYWNEQFFGPGTRLTVL.

This clonotype was observed at least ten times. The chain employs TRBV4-2 and TRBJ2-7; 7 nucleotides line up with TRBD2. The CDR3 contains 15 residues. V trimming: 1 base; J trimming: 2 bases; junction bases outside the gene matches: 5. Germline V CDR1 and CDR2: LGHNA, YNFKEQ. The CDR3 DNA reads as TGTGCCAGCAGCCAAGCGAGCGGGAAAACCTACGAGCAGTACTTC. It encodes CASSQASGKTYEQYF.

This clonotype has more than one count but fewer than ten. The V gene is TRBV24-1, the J gene TRBJ2-1; D is undetermined. Trimming stripped 0 bases from V and 0 bases from J, with 14 bases between. Germline CDR1 and CDR2: KGHDR and SFDVKD. CDR3 length equals 18 residues. This chain's CDR3 is CATSDLQVKSSSYNEQFF. The CDR3 nucleotides are TGTGCCACCAGTGATTTGCAAGTCAAATCTAGCTCCTACAATGAGCAGTTCTTC.